The entry that follows covers one TCR beta chain sequence. This record comes from a study of blood T cell repertoires in COVID-19. Study-level background: Both acute and convalescent COVID-19 samples were obtained from the United States, Italy and Spain. In each case, the material was cDNA or gDNA derived from T cells, B-cell-depleted T cells, or PBMCs.

CDR1 and CDR2 from the germline V gene are LNHDA and SQIVND (reference sequence). Losses at the gene ends were 5 bases for V and 8 bases for J; bases not matched to a gene: 18. CDR3 size: 17 residues. Methods used by the authors: Nucleated cell counts were estimated from reference gene primer amplification. Here immunoSEQ multiplex PCR was the method, and the copy in TCRdb shows in-frame clones only, minus some. V and J calls and clone size are given by that table; D and trimming were obtained from the DNA. The profile shows about 35,000 clones, more than 85% of them singletons. The chain joins TRBV19 to TRBJ2-1; 7 bases map to TRBD1. This TCR derives from a man aged 50 to 59 with active COVID-19. The specimen sequenced was peripheral blood. The CDR3 coding sequence is TGTGCCAGTAGTCTCTTACAGGGGCAGGGAACTCGGGATGAGCAGTTCTTC. Translation: CASSLLQGQGTRDEQFF.